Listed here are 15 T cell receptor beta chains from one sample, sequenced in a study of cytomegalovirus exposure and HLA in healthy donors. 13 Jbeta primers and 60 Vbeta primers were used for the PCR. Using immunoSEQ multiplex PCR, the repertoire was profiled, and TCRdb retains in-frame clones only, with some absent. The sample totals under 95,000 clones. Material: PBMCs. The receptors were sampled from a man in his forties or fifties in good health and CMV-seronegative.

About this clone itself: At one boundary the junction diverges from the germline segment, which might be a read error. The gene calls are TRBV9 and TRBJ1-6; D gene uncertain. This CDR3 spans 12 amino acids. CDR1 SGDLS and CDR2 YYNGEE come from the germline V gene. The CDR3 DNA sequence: TGTGCCAGCAGCTCCTCTAATTCACCCCTCCACTTT. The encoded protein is CASSSSNSPLHF.

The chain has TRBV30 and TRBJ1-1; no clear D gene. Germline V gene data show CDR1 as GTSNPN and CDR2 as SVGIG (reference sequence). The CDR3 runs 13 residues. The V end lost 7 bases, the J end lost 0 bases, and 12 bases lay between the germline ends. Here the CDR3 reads CASYFRMNTEAFF. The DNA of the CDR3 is TGTGCCTCATACTTCAGGATGAACACTGAAGCTTTCTTT.

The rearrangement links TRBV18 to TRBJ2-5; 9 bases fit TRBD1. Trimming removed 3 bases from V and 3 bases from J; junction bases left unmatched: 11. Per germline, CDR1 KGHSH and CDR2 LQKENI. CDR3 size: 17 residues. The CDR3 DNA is TGTGCCAGCTCACCCTTTTATCGGGACAGGGTGGAAGAGACCCAGTACTTC. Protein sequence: CASSPFYRDRVEETQYF.

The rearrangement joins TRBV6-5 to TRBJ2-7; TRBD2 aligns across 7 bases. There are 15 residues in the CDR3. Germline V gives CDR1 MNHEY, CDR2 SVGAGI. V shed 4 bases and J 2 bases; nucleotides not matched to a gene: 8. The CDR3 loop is CASSFATSSAYEQYF. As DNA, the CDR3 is TGTGCCAGCAGTTTCGCGACTAGCTCAGCCTACGAGCAGTACTTC.

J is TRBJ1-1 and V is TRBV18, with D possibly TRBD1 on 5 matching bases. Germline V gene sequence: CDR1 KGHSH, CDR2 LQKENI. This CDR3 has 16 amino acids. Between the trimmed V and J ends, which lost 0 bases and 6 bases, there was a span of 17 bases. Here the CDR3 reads CASSPPGPGERPEAFF. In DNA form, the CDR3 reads TGTGCCAGCTCACCACCGGGTCCGGGGGAAAGGCCTGAAGCTTTCTTT.

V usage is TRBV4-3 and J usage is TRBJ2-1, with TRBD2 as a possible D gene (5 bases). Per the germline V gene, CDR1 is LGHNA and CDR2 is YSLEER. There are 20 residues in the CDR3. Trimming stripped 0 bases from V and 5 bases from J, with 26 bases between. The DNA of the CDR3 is TGCGCCAGCAGCCAAGATAAGTCCTGGTATGGGAATGCGCGGGACAATGAGCAGTTCTTC. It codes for CASSQDKSWYGNARDNEQFF.

This CDR3 reads CASSAGQANYGYTF. The CDR3 DNA reads TGTGCCAGCAGCGCCGGACAGGCTAACTATGGCTACACCTTC. The chain recombines TRBV5-5 with TRBJ1-2; 7 bases map to TRBD1. The length of the CDR3 is 14 residues. The V and J ends lost 4 bases and 0 bases, in that order; junction bases with no gene match: 3. CDR1 is SGHKS, CDR2 YYEKEE, per germline (reference sequence).

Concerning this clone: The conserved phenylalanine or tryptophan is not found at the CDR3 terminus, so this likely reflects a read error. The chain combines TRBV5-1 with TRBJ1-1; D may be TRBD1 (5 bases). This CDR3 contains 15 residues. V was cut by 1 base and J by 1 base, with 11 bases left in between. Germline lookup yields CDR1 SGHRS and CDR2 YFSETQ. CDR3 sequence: CASSLLPGENTEAFL. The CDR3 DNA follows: TGCGCCAGCAGCTTGCTTCCGGGGGAGAACACTGAAGCTTTCCTT.

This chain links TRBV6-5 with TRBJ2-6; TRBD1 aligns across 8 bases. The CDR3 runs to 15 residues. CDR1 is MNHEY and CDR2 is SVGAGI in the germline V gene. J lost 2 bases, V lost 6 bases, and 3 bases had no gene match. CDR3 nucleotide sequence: TGTGCCAGCAGGACGACAGGGGCTGGGGCCAACGTCCTGACTTTC. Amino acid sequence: CASRTTGAGANVLTF.

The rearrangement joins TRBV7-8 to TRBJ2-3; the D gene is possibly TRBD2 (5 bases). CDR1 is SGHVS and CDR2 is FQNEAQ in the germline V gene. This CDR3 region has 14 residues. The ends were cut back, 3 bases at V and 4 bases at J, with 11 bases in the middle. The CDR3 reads CASSFSGIADTQYF. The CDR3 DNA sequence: TGTGCCAGCAGCTTCTCGGGGATAGCAGATACGCAGTATTTT.

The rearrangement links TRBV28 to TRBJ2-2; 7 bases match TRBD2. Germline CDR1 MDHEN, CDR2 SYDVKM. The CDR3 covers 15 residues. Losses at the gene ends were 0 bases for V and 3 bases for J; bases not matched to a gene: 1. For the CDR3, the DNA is TGTGCCAGCAGTTTATGGCTAGCGGACACCGGGGAGCTGTTTTTT. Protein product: CASSLWLADTGELFF. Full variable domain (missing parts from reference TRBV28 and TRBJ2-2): DVKVTQSSRYLVKRTGEKVFLECVQDMDHENMFWYRQDPGLGLRLIYFSYDVKMKEKGDIPEGYSVSREKKERFSLILESASTNQTSMYLCASSLWLADTGELFFGEGSRLTVL.

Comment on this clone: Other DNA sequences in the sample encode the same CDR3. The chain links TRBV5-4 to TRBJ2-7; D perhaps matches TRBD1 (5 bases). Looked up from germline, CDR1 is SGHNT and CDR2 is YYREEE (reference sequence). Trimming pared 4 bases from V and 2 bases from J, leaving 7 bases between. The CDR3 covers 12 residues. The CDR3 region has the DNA TGTGCCAGCAGCGTGGACACCTACGAGCAGTACTTC. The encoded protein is CASSVDTYEQYF. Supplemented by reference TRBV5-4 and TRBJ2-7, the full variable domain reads ETGVTQSPTHLIKTRGQQVTLRCSSQSGHNTVSWYQQALGQGPQFIFQYYREEENGRGNFPPRFSGLQFPNYSSELNVNALELDDSALYLCASSVDTYEQYFGPGTRLTVT.

CDR3 coding DNA: TGTGCCAGCAGCGTAGCGGGGCAAGAGACCCAGTACTTC. It encodes CASSVAGQETQYF. The gene calls are TRBV13 and TRBJ2-5; 8 bases align to TRBD2. CDR1 and CDR2 from the germline V gene are PRHDT and FYEKMQ (reference sequence). The CDR3 is made up of 13 amino acids. Trimming took 5 bases from V and 2 from J; bases not matched to a gene: 1.

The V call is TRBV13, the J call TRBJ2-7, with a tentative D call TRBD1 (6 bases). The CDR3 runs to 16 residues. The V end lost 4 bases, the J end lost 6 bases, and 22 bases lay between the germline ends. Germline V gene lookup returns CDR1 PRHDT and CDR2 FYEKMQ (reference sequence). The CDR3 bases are TGTGCCAGCAGCTCGCTCCCCGGACAGAAAGGAATCGAGCAGTACTTC. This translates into CASSSLPGQKGIEQYF.

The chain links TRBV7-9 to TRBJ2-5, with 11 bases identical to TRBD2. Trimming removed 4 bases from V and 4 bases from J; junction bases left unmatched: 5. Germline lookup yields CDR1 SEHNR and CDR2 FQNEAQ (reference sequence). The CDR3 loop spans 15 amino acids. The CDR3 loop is CASSWPLAGGETQYF. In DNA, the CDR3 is TGTGCCAGCAGCTGGCCGCTAGCGGGAGGAGAGACCCAGTACTTC.